What follows are 25 T cell receptor beta chains derived from one specimen sequenced in a study of cytomegalovirus exposure and HLA in healthy donors. Sequenced by immunoSEQ multiplex PCR; TCRdb stores in-frame clones only, minus some. The table shows some 140,000 clones, with 80% to 90% occurring only once. The material sequenced was PBMCs. These TCRs come from a woman in her twenties or thirties in good health and CMV-seronegative.

The CDR3 loop reads CASSPPTGNTEAFF. CDR3 coding DNA: TGTGCCAGCAGTCCCCCGACAGGGAACACTGAAGCTTTCTTT. The chain employs TRBV28 and TRBJ1-1; tentatively, D is TRBD1 (6 bases). The CDR3 runs 14 residues. Per germline, CDR1 MDHEN and CDR2 SYDVKM. Trimming left V 5 bases short and J 1 base short, with 11 bases between.

This clone was detected only a few times. This rearrangement joins TRBV2 to TRBJ1-6; tentative D call: TRBD1 (5 bases). Germline loops: CDR1 SNHLY, CDR2 FYNNEI. The CDR3 contains 14 residues. V lost 6 bases and J lost 8, with 14 bases in between. Written as DNA, the CDR3 is TGTGCCAGCAGCCAGTGGGGCACGGATTCACCCCTCCACTTT. This gives the protein CASSQWGTDSPLHF.

The chain carries TRBV6-1 and TRBJ1-2; D call uncertain. The V and J ends lost 3 bases and 5 bases respectively, with 19 bases between them. The germline gives CDR1 MNHNS, CDR2 SASEGT. The CDR3 has 16 residues. CDR3 residues: CASSEIRVGVIYGYTF. The CDR3 nucleotides read TGTGCCAGCAGTGAGATACGCGTAGGAGTAATATATGGCTACACCTTC.

The chain couples TRBV11-2 to TRBJ1-3, with D possibly TRBD1 on 5 matching bases. The V end lost 8 bases, the J end lost 0 bases, and 8 bases lay between the germline ends. The CDR3 totals 13 residues. In germline, CDR1 is SGHAT, CDR2 FQNNGV. Here the CDR3 DNA reads TGTGCCAGCGGACACGGCTCTGGAAACACCATATATTTT. Its translation is CASGHGSGNTIYF.

There are a few counts of this clone. The J gene is TRBJ2-1, the V gene TRBV7-2; TRBD2 is a possible D gene (5 bases). The germline CDR1 and CDR2 sequences are SGHTA and FQGNSA. The CDR3 consists of 13 residues. Trimming cost V 7 bases and J 3 bases, with 10 bases left between them. The CDR3 coding sequence is TGTGCCAGCACCATAACTAGCTACAATGAGCAGTTCTTC. It is translated as CASTITSYNEQFF.

This chain links TRBV9 with TRBJ2-1; the match to TRBD1 covers 9 bases. Per the germline V gene, CDR1 is SGDLS and CDR2 is YYNGEE. The CDR3 is 15 residues long. V lost 4 bases, J lost 2 bases, and 4 bases stayed unmatched. CDR3 amino acids: CASSRNRGPYNEQFF. CDR3 nucleotide sequence: TGTGCCAGCAGCCGGAACAGGGGGCCCTACAATGAGCAGTTCTTC. The whole variable domain, remainder taken from reference TRBV9 and TRBJ2-1, is DSGVTQTPKHLITATGQRVTLRCSPRSGDLSVYWYQQSLDQGLQFLIQYYNGEERAKGNILERFSAQQFPDLHSELNLSSLELGDSALYFCASSRNRGPYNEQFFGPGTRLTVL.

This rearrangement joins TRBV10-2 to TRBJ1-2; 9 nucleotides agree with TRBD1. CDR1 WSHSY and CDR2 SAAADI come from the germline V gene. Germline trimming cut 2 bases from V and 6 bases from J; bases unmatched to any gene: 4. The CDR3 has 14 residues. The CDR3 loop is CASSELGQGDGYTF. The CDR3 nucleotides are TGCGCCAGCAGTGAGCTGGGACAGGGAGATGGCTACACCTTC.

The rearrangement uses TRBV10-3 and TRBJ2-5, with D possibly TRBD1 on 5 matching bases. The J call may be mistaken, given a closer DNA end match to TRBJ2-7. There are 15 residues in the CDR3. From germline, CDR1 is ENHRY and CDR2 SYGVKD. The CDR3 spells CAISEPGETAYEQYF. CDR3 DNA sequence: TGTGCCATCAGTGAGCCGGGCGAGACAGCATACGAGCAGTACTTC.

CDR3 residues: CASSYYGTVNTEAFF. CDR3 in DNA: TGTGCCAGCAGTTACTACGGGACAGTGAACACTGAAGCTTTCTTT. The V and J genes are TRBV6-5 and TRBJ1-1; 7 nucleotides line up with TRBD1. Looked up from germline, CDR1 is MNHEY and CDR2 is SVGAGI. After removal of 1 base from V and 0 bases from J, the junction contained 2 bases not matched to a gene. This CDR3 has 15 amino acids.

This sequence joins TRBV2 and TRBJ2-1; 9 bases are shared with TRBD1. The CDR3 spans 15 residues. Germline V CDR1 and CDR2: SNHLY, FYNNEI. The J segment lost 1 base and the V segment lost 4 bases, leaving 2 bases of the junction unmatched. CDR3 bases: TGTGCCAGCAGTGGACAGGGGGGATCCTACAATGAGCAGTTCTTC. It encodes CASSGQGGSYNEQFF.

The V call is TRBV12-5, the J call TRBJ1-5, with 7 bases that match TRBD1. J was trimmed by 4 bases and V by 3 bases; bases with no gene match: 15. The germline V gene has CDR1 LGHNT and CDR2 FRNRAP. This CDR3 spans 18 amino acids. Here the CDR3 DNA reads TGTGCTAGTGGTTTCCTTGGTTCAGGGGGAGGTCTGAATCAGCCCCAGCATTTT. Protein product: CASGFLGSGGGLNQPQHF.

The genes are TRBV7-6 and TRBJ2-1; weak D call: TRBD2 (6 bases). The germline V and J ends were trimmed by 5 bases and 3 bases, with 14 bases remaining between them. The CDR3 extends over 15 amino acids. Germline V lookup: CDR1 SGHVS, CDR2 FNYEAQ. CDR3 residues: CASSPQAGSYNEQFF. The CDR3, as DNA: TGTGCCAGCAGCCCACAGGCGGGGAGCTACAATGAGCAGTTCTTC.

J is TRBJ2-1 and V is TRBV11-2, with a possible D match to TRBD1 (5 bases). Trimming cost V 3 bases and J 10 bases, with 16 bases left between them. From germline, CDR1 is SGHAT and CDR2 FQNNGV. This CDR3 spans 14 amino acids. CDR3 DNA: TGTGCCAGCAGCTTCCCTGGCAGGGTTACGGAGCAGTTCTTC. Translating it yields CASSFPGRVTEQFF.

The V gene is TRBV6-5, the J gene TRBJ2-2; no definite D call. The germline V and J ends were trimmed by 2 bases and 4 bases, with 14 bases remaining between them. CDR1 and CDR2 from the germline V gene are MNHEY and SVGAGI. The CDR3 consists of 16 residues. The CDR3 loop is CASSYLRLGSTGELFF. CDR3 bases: TGTGCCAGCAGTTACCTCCGCCTAGGTTCCACCGGGGAGCTGTTTTTT.

This clone was observed a single time. The chain employs TRBV4-1 and TRBJ1-1; 7 nucleotides align to TRBD1. Germline V gene data show CDR1 as MGHRA and CDR2 as YSYEKL. The trim removed 6 bases at V and 1 base at J, leaving 5 bases unmatched. This CDR3 region has 14 residues. CDR3 region: CASRFRQGNTEAFF. The CDR3 region has the DNA TGCGCCAGCAGATTCAGACAGGGGAACACTGAAGCTTTCTTT.

V gene TRBV9 combines with J gene TRBJ2-1; 8 nucleotides match TRBD1. The CDR3 is made up of 15 amino acids. V was pared by 3 bases and J by 7 bases, with 9 bases of the junction left unmatched. Germline lookup yields CDR1 SGDLS and CDR2 YYNGEE. The CDR3 nucleotides are TGTGCCAGCAGCGCTTCACAGGGGGTATGGAATGAGCAGTTCTTC. Translation gives CASSASQGVWNEQFF.

The rearrangement links TRBV2 to TRBJ1-1; a possible D gene is TRBD1 (5 bases). CDR3 size: 12 residues. Looked up from germline, CDR1 is SNHLY and CDR2 is FYNNEI. Trimming removed 1 base from V and 7 bases from J, with 7 bases in between. As DNA, the CDR3 is TGTGCCAGCAGTGAAGGGGGCCTTGAAGCTTTCTTT. This sequence encodes CASSEGGLEAFF.

This chain connects TRBV18 to TRBJ1-1, with 7 bases aligning to TRBD1. The CDR3 runs to 14 residues. The germline V gene encodes CDR1 KGHSH and CDR2 LQKENI. The V and J ends lost 3 bases and 4 bases, in that order; junction bases with no gene match: 5. The DNA of the CDR3 is TGTGCCAGCTCACCGGACAGGAGTACCACTGAAGCTTTCTTT. It encodes CASSPDRSTTEAFF.

V and J are TRBV18 and TRBJ2-2; perhaps TRBD1 as D (6 bases). Looked up from germline, CDR1 is KGHSH and CDR2 is LQKENI. The V gene lost 3 bases and the J gene lost 5 bases, with 16 bases spanning the gap. This CDR3 region has 16 residues. The CDR3 sequence: CASSPPLDSLTGELFF. The CDR3 coding sequence is TGTGCCAGCTCACCCCCCTTGGACAGCCTTACCGGGGAGCTGTTTTTT.

The chain recombines TRBV15 with TRBJ2-1, with TRBD2 identical over 7 bases. The CDR3 consists of 15 residues. The germline CDR1 and CDR2 sequences are LNHNV and YYDKDF (reference sequence). Germline trimming cut 1 base from V and 7 bases from J; bases unmatched to any gene: 7. The CDR3 DNA follows: TGTGCCACCAGCAGAGCCGGGACTATCTATAATGAGCAGTTCTTC. Translation: CATSRAGTIYNEQFF.

The chain couples TRBV19 to TRBJ1-5; D gene uncertain. The CDR3 extends over 14 amino acids. V lost 8 bases to trimming and J lost 0 bases, with 11 bases between them. CDR1 and CDR2 from the germline V gene are LNHDA and SQIVND (reference sequence). CDR3 amino acids: CASWRAGSNQPQHF. As DNA, the CDR3 is TGTGCCAGTTGGAGGGCTGGTAGCAATCAGCCCCAGCATTTT. The full variable domain, with the rest looked up from reference TRBV19 and TRBJ1-5, is DGGITQSPKYLFRKEGQNVTLSCEQNLNHDAMYWYRQDPGQGLRLIYYSQIVNDFQKGDIAEGYSVSREKKESFPLTVTSAQKNPTAFYLCASWRAGSNQPQHFGDGTRLSIL.

This clone has only a few counts. The CDR3 DNA sequence: TGTGCCATCCGGACGGGGGAGACCCAGTACTTC. Translation: CAIRTGETQYF. J is TRBJ2-5 and V is TRBV10-3, with D maybe TRBD2 (5 bases). The germline V gene has CDR1 ENHRY and CDR2 SYGVKD. This CDR3 contains 11 residues. V was cut by 8 bases and J by 5 bases, with 9 bases left in between.

V is TRBV6-1 and J is TRBJ1-4, with 8 bases lining up with TRBD1. This CDR3 contains 14 residues. Trimming removed 8 bases from V and 1 base from J; junction bases left unmatched: 3. Germline CDR1 is MNHNS and CDR2 is SASEGT. CDR3 amino acids: CASYGQGTNEKLFF. The CDR3 nucleotides are TGTGCCAGCTATGGACAGGGAACTAATGAAAAACTGTTTTTT.

The chain is built from TRBV2 and TRBJ1-3, with no clear D. Per the germline V gene, CDR1 is SNHLY and CDR2 is FYNNEI. V gave up 3 bases and J gave up 3 bases, with 9 bases separating them. The CDR3 totals 14 residues. CDR3 coding DNA: TGTGCCAGCAGTGAGTCAGTCCGTGGAAACACCATATATTTT. Its protein is CASSESVRGNTIYF.

This chain links TRBV18 with TRBJ2-1; D might be TRBD1 (6 bases). Trimming removed 0 bases at V and 5 bases at J, with 14 bases between. Germline CDR1 and CDR2: KGHSH and LQKENI. CDR3 length: 16 residues. The CDR3 nucleotides read TGTGCCAGCTCACCACCTCTTACTCGACAGGACAATGAGCAGTTCTTC. This sequence encodes CASSPPLTRQDNEQFF. The whole variable domain, filled in from reference TRBV18 and TRBJ2-1, reads NAGVMQNPRHLVRRRGQEARLRCSPMKGHSHVYWYRQLPEEGLKFMVYLQKENIIDESGMPKERFSAEFPKEGPSILRIQQVVRGDSAAYFCASSPPLTRQDNEQFFGPGTRLTVL.